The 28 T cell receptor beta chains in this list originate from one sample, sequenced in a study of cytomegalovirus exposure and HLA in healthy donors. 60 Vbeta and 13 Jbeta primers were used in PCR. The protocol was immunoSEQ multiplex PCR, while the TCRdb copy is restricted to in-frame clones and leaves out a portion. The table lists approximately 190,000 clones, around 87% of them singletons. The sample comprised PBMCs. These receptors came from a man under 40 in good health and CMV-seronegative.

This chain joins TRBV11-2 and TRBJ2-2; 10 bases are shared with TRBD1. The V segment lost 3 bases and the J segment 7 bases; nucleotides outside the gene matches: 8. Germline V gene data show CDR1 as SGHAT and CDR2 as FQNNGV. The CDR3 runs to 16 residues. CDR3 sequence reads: CASSLRTGGLFGELFF. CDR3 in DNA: TGTGCCAGCAGCTTGAGGACAGGGGGTCTTTTCGGGGAGCTGTTTTTT.

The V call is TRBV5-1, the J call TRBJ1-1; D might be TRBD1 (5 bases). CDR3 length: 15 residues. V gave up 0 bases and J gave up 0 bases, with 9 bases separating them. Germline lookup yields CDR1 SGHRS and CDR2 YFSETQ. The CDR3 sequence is CASSLATGVNTEAFF. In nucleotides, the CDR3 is TGCGCCAGCAGCTTGGCCACGGGGGTGAACACTGAAGCTTTCTTT.

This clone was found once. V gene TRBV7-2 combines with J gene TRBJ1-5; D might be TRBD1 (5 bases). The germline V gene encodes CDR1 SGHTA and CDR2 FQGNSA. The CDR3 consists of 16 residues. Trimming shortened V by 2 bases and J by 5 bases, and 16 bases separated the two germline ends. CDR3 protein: CASSLWGGGTHQPQHF. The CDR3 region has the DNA TGTGCCAGCAGCTTATGGGGCGGGGGGACCCATCAGCCCCAGCATTTT. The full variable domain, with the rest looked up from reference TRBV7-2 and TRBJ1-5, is GAGVSQSPSNKVTEKGKDVELRCDPISGHTALYWYRQSLGQGLEFLIYFQGNSAPDKSGLPSDRFSAERTGGSVSTLTIQRTQQEDSAVYLCASSLWGGGTHQPQHFGDGTRLSIL.

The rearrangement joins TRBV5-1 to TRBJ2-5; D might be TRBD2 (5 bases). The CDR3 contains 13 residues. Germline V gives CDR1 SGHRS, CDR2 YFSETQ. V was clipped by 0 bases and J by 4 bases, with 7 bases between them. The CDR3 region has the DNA TGCGCCAGCAGCTTGGAAGGGAGAGAGACCCAGTACTTC. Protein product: CASSLEGRETQYF.

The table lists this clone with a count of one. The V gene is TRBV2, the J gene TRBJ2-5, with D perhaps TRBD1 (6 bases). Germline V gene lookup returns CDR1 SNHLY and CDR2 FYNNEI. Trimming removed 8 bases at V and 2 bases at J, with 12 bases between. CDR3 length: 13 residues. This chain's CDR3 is CASGDIGQETQYF. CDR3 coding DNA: TGTGCCAGCGGGGACATCGGTCAAGAGACCCAGTACTTC. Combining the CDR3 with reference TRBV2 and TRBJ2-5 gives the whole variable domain EPEVTQTPSHQVTQMGQEVILRCVPISNHLYFYWYRQILGQKVEFLVSFYNNEISEKSEIFDDQFSVERPDGSNFTLKIRSTKLEDSAMYFCASGDIGQETQYFGPGTRLLVL.

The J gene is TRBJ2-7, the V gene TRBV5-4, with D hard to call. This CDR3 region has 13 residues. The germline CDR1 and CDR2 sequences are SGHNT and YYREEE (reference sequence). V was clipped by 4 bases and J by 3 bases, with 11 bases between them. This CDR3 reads CASSPGRSYEQYF. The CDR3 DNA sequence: TGTGCCAGCAGCCCCGGAAGGAGCTACGAGCAGTACTTC.

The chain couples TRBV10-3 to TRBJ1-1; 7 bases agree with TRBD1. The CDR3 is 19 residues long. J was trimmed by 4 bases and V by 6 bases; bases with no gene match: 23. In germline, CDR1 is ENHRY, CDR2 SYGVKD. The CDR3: CAISPSTGTVSFVGTEAFF. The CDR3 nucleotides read TGTGCCATCAGCCCTTCCACCGGGACAGTCTCCTTCGTGGGCACTGAAGCTTTCTTT.

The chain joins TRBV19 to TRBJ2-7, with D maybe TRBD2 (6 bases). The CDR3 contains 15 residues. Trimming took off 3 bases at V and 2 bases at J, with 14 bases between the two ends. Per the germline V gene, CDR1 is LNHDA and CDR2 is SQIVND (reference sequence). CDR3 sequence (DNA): TGTGCCAGTAGTATCGGAGGGGTGGGCACCTACGAGCAGTACTTC. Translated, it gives CASSIGGVGTYEQYF.

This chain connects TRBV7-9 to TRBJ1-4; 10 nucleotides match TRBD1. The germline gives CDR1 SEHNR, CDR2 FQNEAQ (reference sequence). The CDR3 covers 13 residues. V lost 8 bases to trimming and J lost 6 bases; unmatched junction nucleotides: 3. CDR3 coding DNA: TGTGCCAGCCGGGGGACAGGGGATGAAAAACTGTTTTTT. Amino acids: CASRGTGDEKLFF. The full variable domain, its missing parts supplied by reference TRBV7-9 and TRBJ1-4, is DTGVSQNPRHKITKRGQNVTFRCDPISEHNRLYWYRQTLGQGPEFLTYFQNEAQLEKSRLLSDRFSAERPKGSFSTLEIQRTEQGDSAMYLCASRGTGDEKLFFGSGTQLSVL.

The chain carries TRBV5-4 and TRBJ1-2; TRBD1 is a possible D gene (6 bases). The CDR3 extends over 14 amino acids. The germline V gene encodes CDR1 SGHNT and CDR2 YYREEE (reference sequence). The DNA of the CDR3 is TGTGTGGTCACCCGACAGGAACCTAACTATGGCTACACCTTC. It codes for CVVTRQEPNYGYTF. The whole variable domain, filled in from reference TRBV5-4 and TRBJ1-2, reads ETGVTQSPTHLIKTRGQQVTLRCSSQSGHNTVSWYQQALGQGPQFIFQYYREEENGRGNFPPRFSGLQFPNYSSELNVNALELDDSALYLCVVTRQEPNYGYTFGSGTRLTVV.

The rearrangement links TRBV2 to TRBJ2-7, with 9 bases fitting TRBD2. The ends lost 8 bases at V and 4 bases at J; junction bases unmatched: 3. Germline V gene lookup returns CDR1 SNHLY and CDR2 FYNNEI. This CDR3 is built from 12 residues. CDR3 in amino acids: CASQREVYEQYF. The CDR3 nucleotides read TGTGCCAGCCAGCGGGAGGTTTACGAGCAGTACTTC.

The CDR3 reads CATMDITNEKLFF. Written as DNA, the CDR3 is TGTGCCACCATGGACATTACGAATGAAAAACTGTTTTTT. The V gene is TRBV19, the J gene TRBJ1-4, with a tentative D call TRBD1 (5 bases). V lost 10 bases and J lost 5, with 14 bases in between. Germline values: CDR1 LNHDA, CDR2 SQIVND (reference sequence). The CDR3 has 13 amino acids.

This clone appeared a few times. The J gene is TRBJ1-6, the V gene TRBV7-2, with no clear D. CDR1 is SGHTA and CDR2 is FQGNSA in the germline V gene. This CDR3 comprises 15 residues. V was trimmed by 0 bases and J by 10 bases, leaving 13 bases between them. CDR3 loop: CASSLAWSGSSPLHF. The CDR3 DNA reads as TGTGCCAGCAGCTTAGCGTGGAGTGGCAGCTCACCCCTCCACTTT.

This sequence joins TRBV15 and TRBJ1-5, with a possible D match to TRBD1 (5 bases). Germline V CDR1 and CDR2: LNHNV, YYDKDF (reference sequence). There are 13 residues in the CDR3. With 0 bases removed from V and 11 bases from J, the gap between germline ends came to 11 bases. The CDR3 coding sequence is TGTGCCACCAGCAGAGATGATAGGGGTTCCCAGCATTTT. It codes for CATSRDDRGSQHF.

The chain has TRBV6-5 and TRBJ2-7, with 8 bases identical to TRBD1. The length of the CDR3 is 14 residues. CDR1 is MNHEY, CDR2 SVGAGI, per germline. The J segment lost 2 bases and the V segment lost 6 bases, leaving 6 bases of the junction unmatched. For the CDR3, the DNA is TGTGCCAGCAGCAAACAGGGGGTCCCCTACGAGCAGTACTTC. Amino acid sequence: CASSKQGVPYEQYF.

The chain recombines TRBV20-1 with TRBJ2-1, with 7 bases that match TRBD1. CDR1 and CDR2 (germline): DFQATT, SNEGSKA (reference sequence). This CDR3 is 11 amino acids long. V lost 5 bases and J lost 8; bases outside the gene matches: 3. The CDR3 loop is CSAPQGYEQFF. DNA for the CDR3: TGCAGTGCTCCACAGGGGTATGAGCAGTTCTTC.

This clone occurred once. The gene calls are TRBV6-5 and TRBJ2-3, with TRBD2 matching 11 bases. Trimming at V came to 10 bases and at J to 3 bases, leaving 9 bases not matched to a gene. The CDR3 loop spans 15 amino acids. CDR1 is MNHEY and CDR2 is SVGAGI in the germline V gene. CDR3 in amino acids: CATSLLAGGTDTQYF. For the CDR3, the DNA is TGTGCCACCAGCCTTCTAGCGGGAGGAACAGATACGCAGTATTTT.

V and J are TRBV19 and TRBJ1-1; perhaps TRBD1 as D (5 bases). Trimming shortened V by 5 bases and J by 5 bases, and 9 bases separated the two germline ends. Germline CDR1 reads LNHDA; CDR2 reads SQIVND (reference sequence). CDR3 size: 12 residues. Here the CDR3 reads CASSLGQTEAFF. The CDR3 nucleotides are TGTGCCAGTAGTTTGGGGCAGACTGAAGCTTTCTTT.

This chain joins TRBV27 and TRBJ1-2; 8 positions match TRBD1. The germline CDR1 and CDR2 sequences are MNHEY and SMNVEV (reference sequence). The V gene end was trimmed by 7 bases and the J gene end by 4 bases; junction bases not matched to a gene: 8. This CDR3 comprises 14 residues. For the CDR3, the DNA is TGTGCCAGCAAGTCGGCAGGGGGCTCCTATGGCTACACCTTC. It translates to CASKSAGGSYGYTF.

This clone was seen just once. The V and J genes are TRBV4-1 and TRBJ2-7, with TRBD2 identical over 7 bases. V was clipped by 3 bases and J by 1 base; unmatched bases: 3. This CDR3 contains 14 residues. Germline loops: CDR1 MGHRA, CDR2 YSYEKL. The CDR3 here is CASSQASGSYEQYF. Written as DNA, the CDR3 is TGCGCCAGCAGCCAGGCTAGCGGATCCTACGAGCAGTACTTC.

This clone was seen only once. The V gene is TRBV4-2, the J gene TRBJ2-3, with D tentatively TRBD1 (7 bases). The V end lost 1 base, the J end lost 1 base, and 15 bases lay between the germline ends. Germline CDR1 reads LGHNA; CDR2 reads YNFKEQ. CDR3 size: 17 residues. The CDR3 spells CASSQGAGGTGTDTQYF. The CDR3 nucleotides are TGTGCCAGCAGCCAAGGAGCAGGGGGGACTGGCACAGATACGCAGTATTTT.

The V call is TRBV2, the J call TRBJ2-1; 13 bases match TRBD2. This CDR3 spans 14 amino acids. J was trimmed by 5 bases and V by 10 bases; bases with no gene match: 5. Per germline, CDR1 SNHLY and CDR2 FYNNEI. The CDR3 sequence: CATIGTSGNNEQFF. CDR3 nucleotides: TGTGCCACCATAGGGACTAGCGGGAACAATGAGCAGTTCTTC.

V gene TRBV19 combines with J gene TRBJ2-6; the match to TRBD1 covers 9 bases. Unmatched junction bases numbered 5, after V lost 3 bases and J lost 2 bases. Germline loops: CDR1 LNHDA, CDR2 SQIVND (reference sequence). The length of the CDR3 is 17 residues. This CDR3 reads CASSMGQGVAGANVLTF. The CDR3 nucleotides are TGTGCCAGTAGTATGGGACAGGGTGTCGCTGGGGCCAACGTCCTGACTTTC. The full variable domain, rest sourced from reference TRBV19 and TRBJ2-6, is DGGITQSPKYLFRKEGQNVTLSCEQNLNHDAMYWYRQDPGQGLRLIYYSQIVNDFQKGDIAEGYSVSREKKESFPLTVTSAQKNPTAFYLCASSMGQGVAGANVLTFGAGSRLTVL.

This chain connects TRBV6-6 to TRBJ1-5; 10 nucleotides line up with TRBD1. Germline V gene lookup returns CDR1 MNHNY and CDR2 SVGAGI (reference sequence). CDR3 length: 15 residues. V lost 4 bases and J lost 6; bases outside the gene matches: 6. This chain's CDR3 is CASSSGTGEFQPQHF. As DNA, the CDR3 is TGTGCCAGCAGTTCAGGGACAGGGGAATTTCAGCCCCAGCATTTT.

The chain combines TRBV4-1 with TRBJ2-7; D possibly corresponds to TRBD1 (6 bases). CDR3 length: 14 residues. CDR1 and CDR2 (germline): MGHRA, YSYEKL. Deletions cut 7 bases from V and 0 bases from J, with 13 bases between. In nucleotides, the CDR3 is TGCGCCAGCACCTTCCGGGACACCTCCTACGAGCAGTACTTC. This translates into CASTFRDTSYEQYF.

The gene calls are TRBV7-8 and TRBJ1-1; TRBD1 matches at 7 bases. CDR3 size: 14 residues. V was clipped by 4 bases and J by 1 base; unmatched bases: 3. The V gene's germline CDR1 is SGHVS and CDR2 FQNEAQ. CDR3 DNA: TGTGCCAGCAGCTCGGACAGGTCGAACACTGAAGCTTTCTTT. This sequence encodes CASSSDRSNTEAFF.

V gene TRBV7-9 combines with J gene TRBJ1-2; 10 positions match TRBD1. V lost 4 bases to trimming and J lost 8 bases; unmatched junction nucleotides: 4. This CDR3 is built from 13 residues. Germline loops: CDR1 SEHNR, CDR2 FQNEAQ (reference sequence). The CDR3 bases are TGTGCCAGCAGCTCGGGACAGGGGAACGGCTACACCTTC. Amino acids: CASSSGQGNGYTF.

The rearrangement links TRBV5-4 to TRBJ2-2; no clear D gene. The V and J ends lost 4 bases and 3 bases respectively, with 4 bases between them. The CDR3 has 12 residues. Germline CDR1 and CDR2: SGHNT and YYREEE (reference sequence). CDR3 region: CASSPYTGELFF. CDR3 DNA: TGTGCCAGCAGCCCCTACACCGGGGAGCTGTTTTTT.